The rows below give T cell receptor beta chains drawn from one sample of a study of blood T cell repertoires in COVID-19. Assay: immunoSEQ multiplex PCR; the TCRdb copy retains only in-frame clones and omits some. The repertoire has 150,000 to 200,000 clones, 70% to 90% of them found once; the top ten carry around 7%. The sequencing input was peripheral blood. The receptors here all came from a middle-aged man with active or convalescent COVID-19. Both conserved end residues are part of each CDR3. Each record gives: D gene, clone size, V gene, J gene, CDR3 protein, CDR3 DNA. D genes are given only for firm matches. Clone size, where shown, is once, few, many, or a class for clones that have expanded.

d_call: TRBD2
clone_size: -
v_call: TRBV15
j_call: TRBJ2-7
cdr3_aa: CATSADGTSGYEQYF
cdr3_nt: TGTGCCACCAGCGCCGACGGGACTAGCGGCTACGAGCAGTACTTC

d_call: TRBD2
clone_size: -
v_call: TRBV7-3
j_call: TRBJ2-1
cdr3_aa: CASSLWASGGRLNEQFF
cdr3_nt: TGTGCCAGCAGCTTATGGGCTAGCGGGGGGAGATTGAATGAGCAGTTCTTC

d_call: TRBD2
clone_size: -
v_call: TRBV9
j_call: TRBJ2-5
cdr3_aa: CASSVDTGGMETQYF
cdr3_nt: TGTGCCAGCAGCGTAGATACGGGAGGGATGGAGACCCAGTACTTC

d_call: -
clone_size: -
v_call: TRBV7-7
j_call: TRBJ2-2
cdr3_aa: CASSPLEGTGELFF
cdr3_nt: TGTGCTAGCAGCCCCCTAGAGGGCACCGGGGAGCTGTTTTTT

d_call: -
clone_size: -
v_call: TRBV5-1
j_call: TRBJ2-1
cdr3_aa: CASSLSGAYNEQFF
cdr3_nt: TGCGCCAGCAGCTTATCAGGGGCCTACAATGAGCAGTTCTTC

d_call: TRBD1
clone_size: -
v_call: TRBV24-1
j_call: TRBJ2-1
cdr3_aa: CATSDLGQGPFF
cdr3_nt: TGTGCCACCAGTGATCTAGGACAGGGACCGTTCTTC

d_call: -
clone_size: -
v_call: TRBV9
j_call: TRBJ1-1
cdr3_aa: CASSVGTGNTEAFF
cdr3_nt: TGTGCCAGCAGCGTAGGAACTGGGAACACTGAAGCTTTCTTT

d_call: -
clone_size: -
v_call: TRBV27
j_call: TRBJ1-5
cdr3_aa: CASSLGGFSNQPQHF
cdr3_nt: TGTGCCAGCAGTTTAGGAGGTTTTAGCAATCAGCCCCAGCATTTT

d_call: TRBD2
clone_size: -
v_call: TRBV9
j_call: TRBJ2-7
cdr3_aa: CASSVAASSGRYEQYF
cdr3_nt: TGTGCCAGCAGCGTAGCCGCCTCTAGCGGGAGGTACGAGCAGTACTTC

d_call: TRBD1
clone_size: -
v_call: TRBV10-3
j_call: TRBJ2-2
cdr3_aa: CAISGGSTGTGGAGELFF
cdr3_nt: TGTGCCATCAGTGGGGGATCAACCGGGACAGGGGGCGCCGGGGAGCTGTTTTTT

d_call: TRBD2
clone_size: once
v_call: TRBV5-4
j_call: TRBJ2-3
cdr3_aa: CASSPLAGARTDTQYF
cdr3_nt: TGTGCCAGCAGCCCTTTAGCGGGAGCCCGCACAGATACGCAGTATTTT

d_call: TRBD1
clone_size: -
v_call: TRBV29-1
j_call: TRBJ1-5
cdr3_aa: CSARTGENQPQHF
cdr3_nt: TGCAGCGCCCGGACAGGCGAGAATCAGCCCCAGCATTTT

d_call: -
clone_size: -
v_call: TRBV5-1
j_call: TRBJ1-5
cdr3_aa: CASSLVGSPGQPQHF
cdr3_nt: TGCGCCAGCAGCTTGGTGGGTAGTCCGGGTCAGCCCCAGCATTTT

d_call: -
clone_size: -
v_call: TRBV5-4
j_call: TRBJ2-5
cdr3_aa: CASRNGGTQETQYF
cdr3_nt: TGTGCCAGCAGAAATGGCGGCACCCAAGAGACCCAGTACTTC

d_call: -
clone_size: -
v_call: TRBV11-2
j_call: TRBJ1-2
cdr3_aa: CASSPRGGDGYTF
cdr3_nt: TGTGCCAGCAGCCCCCGGGGTGGCGATGGCTACACCTTC

d_call: -
clone_size: -
v_call: TRBV14
j_call: TRBJ2-3
cdr3_aa: CASSHPTPGDDTQYF
cdr3_nt: TGTGCCAGCAGCCACCCGACCCCTGGAGACGATACGCAGTATTTT

d_call: TRBD1
clone_size: -
v_call: TRBV3-1/TRBV3-2
j_call: TRBJ2-6
cdr3_aa: CASSLPPGQGFGANVLTF
cdr3_nt: TGTGCCAGCAGCCTCCCCCCCGGACAGGGCTTTGGGGCCAACGTCCTGACTTTC

d_call: TRBD1
clone_size: -
v_call: TRBV5-1
j_call: TRBJ2-5
cdr3_aa: CASSFLQGAQETQYF
cdr3_nt: TGCGCCAGCAGCTTTTTACAGGGGGCCCAAGAGACCCAGTACTTC

d_call: TRBD2
clone_size: -
v_call: TRBV20-1
j_call: TRBJ2-3
cdr3_aa: CSASILADSDTQYF
cdr3_nt: TGCAGTGCTAGTATACTAGCGGACTCAGATACGCAGTATTTT

d_call: -
clone_size: -
v_call: TRBV7-6
j_call: TRBJ1-3
cdr3_aa: CASSLGRAHSGNTIYF
cdr3_nt: TGTGCCAGCAGCTTAGGGAGGGCTCACTCTGGAAACACCATATATTTT

d_call: TRBD1
clone_size: -
v_call: TRBV7-9
j_call: TRBJ1-2
cdr3_aa: CASSFSGTEVYGYTF
cdr3_nt: TGTGCCAGCAGCTTTTCGGGGACAGAGGTTTATGGCTACACCTTC

d_call: -
clone_size: -
v_call: TRBV2
j_call: TRBJ1-1
cdr3_aa: CATSKTEPRNTEAFF
cdr3_nt: TGTGCCACCAGCAAAACAGAACCACGTAACACTGAAGCTTTCTTT

d_call: -
clone_size: -
v_call: TRBV5-1
j_call: TRBJ1-2
cdr3_aa: CASGIGVRGYGYTF
cdr3_nt: TGCGCCAGCGGGATCGGGGTCCGGGGCTATGGCTACACCTTC

d_call: -
clone_size: -
v_call: TRBV5-6
j_call: TRBJ1-6
cdr3_aa: CASSFQGAGVSPLHF
cdr3_nt: TGTGCCAGCAGCTTCCAGGGTGCCGGAGTTTCACCCCTCCACTTT

d_call: TRBD1
clone_size: -
v_call: TRBV30
j_call: TRBJ1-1
cdr3_aa: CASGGMNTEAFF
cdr3_nt: TGTGCTTCAGGGGGAATGAACACTGAAGCTTTCTTT

d_call: TRBD1
clone_size: -
v_call: TRBV7-8
j_call: TRBJ1-5
cdr3_aa: CASSPRRQGLTQPQHF
cdr3_nt: TGTGCCAGCAGCCCCCGTCGACAGGGGTTGACTCAGCCCCAGCATTTT

d_call: -
clone_size: -
v_call: TRBV5-8
j_call: TRBJ1-6
cdr3_aa: CASIQPIGAVSPLHF
cdr3_nt: TGTGCCAGCATCCAACCGATAGGTGCGGTTTCACCCCTCCACTTT

d_call: TRBD2
clone_size: -
v_call: TRBV11-2
j_call: TRBJ2-1
cdr3_aa: CASVASTSPDEQFF
cdr3_nt: TGTGCCAGCGTGGCTTCGACTAGCCCCGATGAGCAGTTCTTC

d_call: -
clone_size: few
v_call: TRBV12-5
j_call: TRBJ2-7
cdr3_aa: CASGLSYRDGGSYEQYF
cdr3_nt: TGTGCTAGTGGTTTGTCTTACCGGGATGGTGGTTCCTACGAGCAGTACTTC

d_call: TRBD1
clone_size: -
v_call: TRBV28
j_call: TRBJ1-4
cdr3_aa: CASTYRTGGGNEKLFF
cdr3_nt: TGTGCCAGCACTTACCGAACAGGGGGCGGGAATGAAAAACTGTTTTTT

d_call: -
clone_size: -
v_call: TRBV6-6
j_call: TRBJ1-2
cdr3_aa: CASSESGRNYGYTF
cdr3_nt: TGTGCCAGTTCGGAGTCAGGGCGGAACTATGGCTACACCTTC

d_call: TRBD1
clone_size: -
v_call: TRBV5-1
j_call: TRBJ2-7
cdr3_aa: CASSPGQGVTYEQYF
cdr3_nt: TGCGCCAGCAGCCCGGGACAGGGGGTGACCTACGAGCAGTACTTC

d_call: TRBD1
clone_size: -
v_call: TRBV15
j_call: TRBJ1-6
cdr3_aa: CATSRSRGLGSPLHF
cdr3_nt: TGTGCCACCAGCAGGAGCAGGGGGCTAGGGTCACCCCTCCACTTT

d_call: TRBD1
clone_size: -
v_call: TRBV11-2
j_call: TRBJ1-1
cdr3_aa: CASRPGGRTEAFF
cdr3_nt: TGTGCCAGCCGCCCAGGGGGGCGGACTGAAGCTTTCTTT

d_call: -
clone_size: once
v_call: TRBV15
j_call: TRBJ2-7
cdr3_aa: CATSLLLSSYEQYF
cdr3_nt: TGTGCCACCAGCTTACTATTAAGCTCCTACGAGCAGTACTTC

d_call: TRBD2
clone_size: -
v_call: TRBV5-4
j_call: TRBJ2-1
cdr3_aa: CASSGGTSGSYNEQFF
cdr3_nt: TGTGCCAGCAGCGGGGGAACTAGCGGGAGTTACAATGAGCAGTTCTTC

d_call: TRBD2
clone_size: -
v_call: TRBV5-1
j_call: TRBJ2-1
cdr3_aa: CASSSGGGYNEQFF
cdr3_nt: TGCGCCAGCAGCTCGGGAGGGGGATACAATGAGCAGTTCTTC

d_call: -
clone_size: -
v_call: TRBV27
j_call: TRBJ1-2
cdr3_aa: CASSFRQGNGYTF
cdr3_nt: TGTGCCAGCAGTTTTCGGCAGGGGAATGGCTACACCTTC

d_call: TRBD2
clone_size: -
v_call: TRBV7-9
j_call: TRBJ2-3
cdr3_aa: CASSGAGVTDTQYF
cdr3_nt: TGTGCCAGCAGTGGAGCGGGGGTCACAGATACGCAGTATTTT

d_call: TRBD2
clone_size: -
v_call: TRBV28
j_call: TRBJ2-7
cdr3_aa: CASSPNSGRPGYYEQYF
cdr3_nt: TGTGCCAGCAGTCCTAATAGCGGGAGGCCAGGATACTACGAGCAGTACTTC

d_call: TRBD1
clone_size: once
v_call: TRBV6-5
j_call: TRBJ1-4
cdr3_aa: CASTAEAGGSKKLFF
cdr3_nt: TGTGCCAGCACGGCGGAGGCAGGGGGCTCGAAAAAACTGTTTTTT

d_call: -
clone_size: -
v_call: TRBV28
j_call: TRBJ2-4
cdr3_aa: CASSTTGHQAKNIQYF
cdr3_nt: TGTGCCAGCAGCACAACGGGACACCAAGCCAAAAACATTCAGTACTTC

d_call: TRBD2
clone_size: once
v_call: TRBV5-8
j_call: TRBJ2-1
cdr3_aa: CASSTTGGSAYNEQFF
cdr3_nt: TGTGCCAGCAGCACTACCGGGGGGAGTGCCTACAATGAGCAGTTCTTC

d_call: -
clone_size: -
v_call: TRBV6-5
j_call: TRBJ1-1
cdr3_aa: CASRSWRGTEAFF
cdr3_nt: TGTGCCAGCAGGTCATGGCGAGGGACTGAAGCTTTCTTT

d_call: -
clone_size: -
v_call: TRBV2
j_call: TRBJ2-7
cdr3_aa: CASRQSYEQYF
cdr3_nt: TGTGCCAGCCGACAATCCTACGAGCAGTACTTC

d_call: TRBD2
clone_size: -
v_call: TRBV7-2
j_call: TRBJ2-4
cdr3_aa: CASSHGAGVGKNIQYF
cdr3_nt: TGTGCCAGCAGCCATGGGGCGGGAGTGGGCAAAAACATTCAGTACTTC

d_call: TRBD2
clone_size: -
v_call: TRBV5-1
j_call: TRBJ2-1
cdr3_aa: CASSLRQGLAGVPPEQFF
cdr3_nt: TGCGCCAGCAGCTTGAGGCAAGGACTAGCGGGAGTTCCTCCTGAGCAGTTCTTC

d_call: TRBD1
clone_size: -
v_call: TRBV24-1
j_call: TRBJ1-2
cdr3_aa: CATSEGTDYGYTF
cdr3_nt: TGTGCCACCAGTGAAGGGACAGATTATGGCTACACCTTC

d_call: TRBD1
clone_size: -
v_call: TRBV30
j_call: TRBJ1-2
cdr3_aa: CAWSRPGQSTYGYTF
cdr3_nt: TGTGCCTGGAGTAGACCGGGACAGTCGACTTATGGCTACACCTTC

d_call: -
clone_size: -
v_call: TRBV5-1
j_call: TRBJ2-5
cdr3_aa: CASSLARESWETQYF
cdr3_nt: TGCGCCAGCAGCTTGGCCCGGGAGTCATGGGAGACCCAGTACTTC

d_call: -
clone_size: -
v_call: TRBV3-1/TRBV3-2
j_call: TRBJ2-6
cdr3_aa: CASNDRLSGANVLTF
cdr3_nt: TGTGCCAGTAACGACAGACTCTCTGGGGCCAACGTCCTGACTTTC

d_call: TRBD2
clone_size: -
v_call: TRBV6-2/TRBV6-3
j_call: TRBJ2-1
cdr3_aa: CASSYSKTSGNYNEQFF
cdr3_nt: TGTGCCAGCAGTTACTCGAAAACTAGCGGAAACTACAATGAGCAGTTCTTC

d_call: TRBD1
clone_size: -
v_call: TRBV6-5
j_call: TRBJ2-5
cdr3_aa: CASGRGTGPETQYF
cdr3_nt: TGTGCCAGCGGGCGCGGGACAGGCCCAGAGACCCAGTACTTC

d_call: TRBD1
clone_size: -
v_call: TRBV2
j_call: TRBJ1-4
cdr3_aa: CASSTGTAEDHEKLFF
cdr3_nt: TGTGCCAGTTCGACCGGGACAGCTGAGGATCATGAAAAACTGTTTTTT

d_call: -
clone_size: -
v_call: TRBV24-1
j_call: TRBJ2-5
cdr3_aa: CATSDSHKETQYF
cdr3_nt: TGTGCCACCTCTGACAGTCATAAAGAGACCCAGTACTTC

d_call: -
clone_size: -
v_call: TRBV20-1
j_call: TRBJ1-1
cdr3_aa: CSASKGNRVWYEAFF
cdr3_nt: TGCAGTGCTAGTAAAGGGAACAGGGTTTGGTATGAAGCTTTCTTT